This T cell receptor (beta chain) was obtained from a study of human T cells and chemical hapten exposure. Study in general: Minor volume differences among pooled libraries chiefly drove per-sample TCR yield variation.

Time point in this sample: patch test 2, 6 weeks after DPC sensitization. Noted treatment: therapeutic diphenylcyclopropenone sensitization with weekly scalp DPC. TCRdb reprocessed the RACE reads via MiXCR and lists one record per CDR3 protein. The data hold over 100,000 distinct CDR3 sequences, with 9% to 9.5% observed a single time. CDR1 and CDR2 from the germline V gene are KGHSH and LQKENI. CDR3 length: 15 residues. After removal of 5 bases from V and 8 bases from J, the junction contained 11 bases not matched to a gene. The V call is TRBV18, the J call TRBJ1-4, with TRBD1 matching 7 bases. The TCR originated in a woman between 40 and 50 years old with alopecia areata. Some clones in this sample may be carry-over from other donors' samples. Sequenced material: whole blood, taken in connection with sensitization to the hapten diphenylcyclopropenone (DPC). The DNA of the CDR3 is TGTGCCAGCTCAAGCAACCAGGGGGTCGGAGAAAAACTGTTTTTT. Residues: CASSSNQGVGEKLFF.